This TCR beta chain came from a study of shared clonotypes between healthy human individuals. Study as a whole: The study drew on a couple of women and three men aged 18 to 49 as donors. Study results and limitations: Naive subsets usually exceeded memory subsets in estimated richness.

Points on this clone: What it recognizes is unknown.

Clones were sequenced by immunoSEQ multiplex PCR, and TCRdb holds only the in-frame ones, with some missing. The sample records millions of clones, 90% to 95% being singletons. Germline CDR1 is SGHVS and CDR2 is FQNEAQ. Trimming pared 2 bases from V and 3 bases from J, leaving 11 bases between. The CDR3 length is 15 residues. V is TRBV7-8 and J is TRBJ2-1; D gene ambiguous. The TCR originated in a man aged 18-30 years in good health. Sequencing input: naive CD4+ T cells sorted from blood. Described subset: CD45RA+ positively selected. This CDR3 is CASSLSWVDYNEQFF. In DNA, the CDR3 is TGTGCCAGCAGCTTATCTTGGGTCGACTACAATGAGCAGTTCTTC.